The sequence of this TCR beta chain was determined in a study of blood T cell repertoires in COVID-19. Overall study context: Sites in the United States, Italy and Spain provided acute and convalescent COVID-19 samples. Nucleic acid was either cDNA or gDNA, and it came from T cells, B-cell-depleted T cells, or PBMCs.

How the authors handled the data: Cell counts per sample came from amplifying reference gene primers. TCRdb's table, derived via immunoSEQ multiplex PCR, lists solely in-frame clones and lacks some. V and J calls and clone size are those listed in that table; D and trimming were worked out from the DNA. The repertoire holds approximately 140,000 clones, about four fifths seen once, with around 9.8% in the top ten. The germline CDR1 and CDR2 sequences are MRHNA and SNTAGT. V lost 4 bases, J lost 6 bases, and 8 bases stayed unmatched. This CDR3 comprises 16 residues. This chain links TRBV6-4 with TRBJ1-4; 10 positions agree with TRBD1. Sequenced: peripheral blood. The sequence came from a man between 35 and 55 years old with active or convalescent COVID-19. The CDR3 spells CASSAIATGGDEKLFF. The DNA for the CDR3 is TGTGCCAGCAGTGCCATCGCGACAGGGGGCGATGAAAAACTGTTTTTT.